The subject of this entry is one T cell receptor (beta chain). The clone's antigen remains unknown. The record has no base qualities; no much larger clone is one base away. At the junction V is shortened by 4 bases and J by 7 bases; bases outside the gene matches: 7. From cysteine to phenylalanine, the CDR3 is 15 amino acids long. Of all the DNA, just the CDR3 is kept, 45 bases in frame from base 1. CDR1 and CDR2, per the germline V gene, are SGHTA and FQGNSA. Library creation used PCR. Sequencer: Illumina HiSeq 2500. Molecular barcoding was employed in the preparation of TCR libraries, with unique molecular identifiers being used to normalize TCRbeta repertoire quantification. Starting from the raw public reads, TCRdb applied fastp trimming at Q25, assembled clones with MiXCR and retained in-frame beta chains. Rows are combined by CDR3 protein, so each entry shows the most common genes and DNA. The sample has about 610,000 distinct CDR3 sequences on record, 8% to 11% of them singletons. Of the sample, around 4% is held by the ten largest clones.

The sample belongs to a study of T-cell reconstitution after alpha-beta-depleted transplantation in children (dated by TCRdb to 2016 to 2017). The study in broad terms: Using TCR repertoire profiling, the study quantitatively followed how T-cell immune reconstitution unfolded in children after TCRalphabeta/CD19-depleted allogeneic hematopoietic cell transplantation.

This clonotype was sampled from a human donor who donated a stem cell graft to a child with acute myeloid leukemia. The chain was built from TRBV7-2 and TRBJ2-1, with 10 junctional bases fitting TRBD1. Source: PBMCs from the stem cell graft donor, taken from the stem cell graft. The nucleotides are TGTGCCAGCAGCTCTCCGGGACAGGGGTGGAATGAGCAGTTCTTC. Its protein product is CASSSPGQGWNEQFF.